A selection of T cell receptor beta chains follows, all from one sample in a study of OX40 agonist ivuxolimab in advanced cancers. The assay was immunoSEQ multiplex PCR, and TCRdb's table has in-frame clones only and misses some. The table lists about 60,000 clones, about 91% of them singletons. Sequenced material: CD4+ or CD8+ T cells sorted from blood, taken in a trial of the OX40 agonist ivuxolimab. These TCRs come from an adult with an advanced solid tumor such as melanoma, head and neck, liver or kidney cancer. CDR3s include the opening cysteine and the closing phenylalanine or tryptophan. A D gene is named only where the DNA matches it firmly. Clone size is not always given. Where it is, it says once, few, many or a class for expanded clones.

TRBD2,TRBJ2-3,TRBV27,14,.,TGTGCCAGCAGAAATAGCGGGAGCACAGATACGCAGTATTTT,CASRNSGSTDTQYF
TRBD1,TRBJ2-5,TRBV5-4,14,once,TGTGCCAGCAGCTCCGGGACAGTGGTAGAGACCCAGTACTTC,CASSSGTVVETQYF
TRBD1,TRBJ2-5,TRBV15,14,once,TGTGCCACCAGCAGGGACAGGGGGCAGGAGACCCAGTACTTC,CATSRDRGQETQYF
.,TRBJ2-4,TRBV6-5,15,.,TGTGCCAGCAAAGGGGGCGGGGGAGGTGAAAACATTCAGTACTTC,CASKGGGGGENIQYF
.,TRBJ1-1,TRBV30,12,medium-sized,TGTGCCTGGAGTGTAAGCAGGGGTGAAGCTTTCTTT,CAWSVSRGEAFF
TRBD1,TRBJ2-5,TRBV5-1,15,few,TGCGCCAGCAGCTCGCAGGGGGCGGTCCAAGAGACCCAGTACTTC,CASSSQGAVQETQYF
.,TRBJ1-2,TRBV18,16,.,TGTGCCAGCTCACCCCCATCAGTCGGGTTCGCCGATGGCTACACCTTC,CASSPPSVGFADGYTF
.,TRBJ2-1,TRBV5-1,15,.,TGCGCCAGCAGCTTGACAATTTCCCCCCCTAATGAGCAGTTCTTC,CASSLTISPPNEQFF
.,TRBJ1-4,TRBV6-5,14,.,TGTGCCAGCAGTCCCCGGGGGGGAGGTGAAAAACTGTTTTTT,CASSPRGGGEKLFF
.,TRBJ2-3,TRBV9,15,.,TGTGCCAGCAGCCCCAGGTGGGAGAGGGGAGATACGCAGTATTTT,CASSPRWERGDTQYF
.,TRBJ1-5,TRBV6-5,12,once,TGTGCCAGCAGGCGGGATAAGGAGCCCCAGCATTTT,CASRRDKEPQHF
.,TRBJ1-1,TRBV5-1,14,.,TGCGCCAGCAGCTTCTCTGGGGAGAAGATTGAAGCTTTCTTT,CASSFSGEKIEAFF
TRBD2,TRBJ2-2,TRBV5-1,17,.,TGCGCCAGCAGCTTGGTTCTAGCGGGAGCGAACACCGGGGAGCTGTTTTTT,CASSLVLAGANTGELFF
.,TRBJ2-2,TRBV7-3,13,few,TGTGCCAGCAGCTTAGGTTGGCCCGGGGAGCTGTTTTTT,CASSLGWPGELFF
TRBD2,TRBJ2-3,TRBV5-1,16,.,TGCGCCAGCAGCCCGGCCGGGGGAGGGTACACAGATACGCAGTATTTT,CASSPAGGGYTDTQYF
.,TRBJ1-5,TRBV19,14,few,TGTGCCAGTAGTGGCCAATCCAAGGGATGGCCCCAGCATTTT,CASSGQSKGWPQHF
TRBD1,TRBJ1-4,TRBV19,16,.,TGTGCCAGTAGTATCCAGGGGGCGGACAGAAATGAAAAACTGTTTTTT,CASSIQGADRNEKLFF
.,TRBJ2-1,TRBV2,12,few,TGTGCCAGCAGTGATTCGGTCGGTGAGCAGTTCTTC,CASSDSVGEQFF
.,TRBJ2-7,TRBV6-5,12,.,TGTGCCAGCACCTCACCTGGAAGTGAGCAGTACTTC,CASTSPGSEQYF
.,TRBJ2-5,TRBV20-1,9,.,TGCAGTGCAGTGGGGACCCAGTACTTC,CSAVGTQYF
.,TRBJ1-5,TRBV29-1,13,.,TGCAGCGTTGGCAGGGGCCTCAATCAGCCCCAGCATTTT,CSVGRGLNQPQHF
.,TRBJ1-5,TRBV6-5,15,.,TGTGCCAGCAGGCAAACAGGGACGAGCAATCAGCCCCAGCATTTT,CASRQTGTSNQPQHF
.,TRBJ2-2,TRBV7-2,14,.,TGTGCCAGCAGCTTAGGCTCGGGACCCGGGGAGCTGTTTTTT,CASSLGSGPGELFF
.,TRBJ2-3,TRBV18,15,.,TGTGCCAGCTCACCAGTTCCCGGGAGCACAGATACGCAGTATTTT,CASSPVPGSTDTQYF
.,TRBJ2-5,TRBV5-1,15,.,TGCGCCAGCAGCCCGGGGGCCTTTGCTGAAGAGACCCAGTACTTC,CASSPGAFAEETQYF
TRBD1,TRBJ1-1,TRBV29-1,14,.,TGCAGCGTTGATCTGGGACAGGGGAACACTGAAGCTTTCTTT,CSVDLGQGNTEAFF
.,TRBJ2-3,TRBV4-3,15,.,TGCGCCAGCAGCCAAGACCGGGGAGGTACAGATACGCAGTATTTT,CASSQDRGGTDTQYF
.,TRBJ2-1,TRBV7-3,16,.,TGTGCCAGCAGCTTACTCGCGGGAATAAGCTACAATGAGCAGTTCTTC,CASSLLAGISYNEQFF
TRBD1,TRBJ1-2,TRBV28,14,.,TGTGCCAGTGGAAAGGGGGCTACTATCTATGGCTACACCTTC,CASGKGATIYGYTF
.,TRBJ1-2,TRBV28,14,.,TGTGCCAGCAGTTTAGGAGGGCAGGGACGGGGCTACACCTTC,CASSLGGQGRGYTF
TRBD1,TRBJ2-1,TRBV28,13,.,TGTGCCAGCAGATTTACAGGGGGCGATGAGCAGTTCTTC,CASRFTGGDEQFF
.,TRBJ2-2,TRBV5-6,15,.,TGTGCCAGCAGACTTTCAGGGGCTGGCACCGGGGAGCTGTTTTTT,CASRLSGAGTGELFF
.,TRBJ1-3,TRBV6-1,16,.,TGTGCCAGCAGTGGGTCTCAGATGAGCTCTGGAAACACCATATATTTT,CASSGSQMSSGNTIYF
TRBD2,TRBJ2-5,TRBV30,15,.,TGTGCCTGGAGATTCGGGACTAGCGGGAGGGAGACCCAGTACTTC,CAWRFGTSGRETQYF
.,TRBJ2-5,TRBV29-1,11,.,TGCAGCGTTGCGGAGAAGGGGACCCAGTACTTC,CSVAEKGTQYF
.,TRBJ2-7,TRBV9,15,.,TGTGCCAGCAGCCCCCATGCAGGGCAGAGCTACGAGCAGTACTTC,CASSPHAGQSYEQYF
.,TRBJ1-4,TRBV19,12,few,TGTGCCAGTAGTTACTCTGATGAAAAACTGTTTTTT,CASSYSDEKLFF
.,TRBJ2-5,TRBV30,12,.,TGTGCCTGGAGTGTAAGCCAAGAGACCCAGTACTTC,CAWSVSQETQYF
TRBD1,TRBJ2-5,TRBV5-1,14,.,TGCGCCAGCAGCAGACAGGGGAATGAAGAGACCCAGTACTTC,CASSRQGNEETQYF
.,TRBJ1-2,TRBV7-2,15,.,TGTGCCAGCAGCTTGAGCCAGGCGCCTAACTATGGCTACACCTTC,CASSLSQAPNYGYTF
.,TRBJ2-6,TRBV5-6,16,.,TGTGCCAGCAGCTTTGTCGGCGCATATGGGGCCAACGTCCTGACTTTC,CASSFVGAYGANVLTF
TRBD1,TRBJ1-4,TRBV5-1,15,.,TGCGCCAGCAGCTCGGGACAGGGGGCTTCAGAAAAACTGTTTTTT,CASSSGQGASEKLFF
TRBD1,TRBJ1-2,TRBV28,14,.,TGTGCCAGCAGCATCCCAGGGGGACTCTATGGCTACACCTTC,CASSIPGGLYGYTF
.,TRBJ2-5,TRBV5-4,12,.,TGTGCCAGCAACGGATGGCAAGAGACCCAGTACTTC,CASNGWQETQYF
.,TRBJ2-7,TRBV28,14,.,TGTGCCAGCAGTTCCTCTCGACGATCCTGGGAGCAGTACTTC,CASSSSRRSWEQYF
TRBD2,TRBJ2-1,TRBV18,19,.,TGTGCCAGCTCACCACCGGGACTAGCGGGAGGCCAACCCCACAATGAGCAGTTCTTC,CASSPPGLAGGQPHNEQFF
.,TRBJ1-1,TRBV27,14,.,TGTGCCAGCAGTTTACAGGGACTGAACACTGAAGCTTTCTTT,CASSLQGLNTEAFF
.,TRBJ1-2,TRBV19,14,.,TGTGCCAGTAGAAGGTCAGAGATTAACTATGGCTACACCTTC,CASRRSEINYGYTF
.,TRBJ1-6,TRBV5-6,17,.,TGTGCCAGCAGCTTGAATGAGAGGGCAAGGGGTAATTCACCCCTCCACTTT,CASSLNERARGNSPLHF
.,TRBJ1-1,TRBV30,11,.,TGTGCCTGGTCCCGACGAGTTGGAGCTTTCTTT,CAWSRRVGAFF
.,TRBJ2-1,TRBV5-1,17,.,TGCGCCAGCAGCTTGGGGTCAGGGCCTAGCTCCTACAATGAGCAGTTCTTC,CASSLGSGPSSYNEQFF
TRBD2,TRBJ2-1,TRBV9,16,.,TGTGCCAGCAGCGTAGGCCTAGCGGGATTGTGGGATGAGCAGTTCTTC,CASSVGLAGLWDEQFF
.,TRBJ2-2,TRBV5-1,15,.,TGCGCCAGCAGCTTGGGGGCAGGGTTTACCGGGGAGCTGTTTTTT,CASSLGAGFTGELFF
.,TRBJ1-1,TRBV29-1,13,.,TGCAGCGTTGAATACGCAGGGAACACTGAAGCTTTCTTT,CSVEYAGNTEAFF
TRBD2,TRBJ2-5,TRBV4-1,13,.,TGCGCCAGCAGCGGGACTAGGGAGGGGGCCCAGTACTTC,CASSGTREGAQYF